This TCR beta chain was captured in a study of cytomegalovirus exposure and HLA in healthy donors. The PCR contained 60 Vbeta and 13 Jbeta primers. Sequencing was performed with immunoSEQ multiplex PCR; in TCRdb, only in-frame clones are kept and a portion is missing. The repertoire includes tens of thousands of clones, 80% of them detected once, and roughly 5.5% sits in the top ten. On this clone: Its antigen remains unidentified.

Overall study findings and caveats: Segments of the TCR beta V type were, in most cases, productive about 87% or about 30% of the time in an earlier analysis. What a later analysis reportedly showed was that an Asian-associated ancestry cluster had fewer N-insertions than the roughly 670-donor mean.

The ends lost 4 bases at V and 2 bases at J; junction bases unmatched: 5. Germline V gives CDR1 LNHDA, CDR2 SQIVND (reference sequence). CDR3 length: 15 amino acids. The TCR comes from a male donor in good health and CMV-seronegative. Sequenced input: PBMCs. The V gene is TRBV19, the J gene TRBJ1-1; 9 nucleotides align to TRBD1. This CDR3 is CASSKRGQGNTEAFF. DNA of the CDR3: TGTGCCAGTAGTAAAAGGGGACAGGGAAACACTGAAGCTTTCTTT.